This TCR beta chain was identified in a study of T cells in Graves' hyperthyroidism and ophthalmopathy. Researchers amplified the TCR beta CDR3 regions from RNA transcripts. The primer set for the first-round RT-PCR of the TCR CDR3 was HTBI. From the multiplex PCR reads, TCRdb called clonotypes with MiXCR, one entry per CDR3 protein. Of 300,000 to 500,000 distinct CDR3 sequences detected, more than 13% appear once; the ten largest clones hold around 28%. This clonotype has only a few counts. Germline CDR1 and CDR2: SGHAT and FQNNGV. J gave up 10 bases and V 0 bases, and 4 bases lay outside the gene matches. This CDR3 has 13 amino acids.

The gene calls are TRBV11-2 and TRBJ2-3, with 7 nucleotides matching TRBD2. The specimen sequenced was blood. The receptor was isolated from a man aged 50 or older with Graves' ophthalmopathy. The CDR3 loop is CASSLETSMSQYF. DNA for the CDR3: TGTGCCAGCAGCTTAGAGACTAGCATGTCGCAGTATTTT. The whole variable domain, filled in from reference TRBV11-2 and TRBJ2-3, reads EAGVAQSPRYKIIEKRQSVAFWCNPISGHATLYWYQQILGQGPKLLIQFQNNGVVDDSQLPKDRFSAERLKGVDSTLKIQPAKLEDSAVYLCASSLETSMSQYFGPGTRLTVL.